Listed below are T cell receptor beta chains from one sample, sequenced in a study of breast tumors, draining lymph nodes, adjacent tissues. A single record per CDR3 protein comes from TCRdb applying MiXCR to the multiplex PCR reads. The sample has around 170,000 distinct CDR3 sequences; 30% to 35% are singletons. The sequenced sample consisted of axillary lymph node tissue. These TCRs come from a female donor with breast cancer. Some clones in this sample may be carry-over from other donors' samples. The CDR3 runs from the conserved cysteine through the conserved F or W. A D gene is named only where the DNA matches it firmly. Part of the rows lack a size; the others show once, few, many or a class for expanded clones.

TRBV6-5	-	-	TRBJ1-1	CASSYSEGTYTEAFF	TGTGCCAGCAGTTACTCGGAGGGGACTTACACTGAAGCTTTCTTT
TRBV6-6	many	TRBD2	TRBJ2-2	CASSTPGLAANTGELFF	TGTGCCAGCAGTACCCCTGGACTAGCGGCGAACACCGGGGAGCTGTTTTTT
TRBV19	-	-	TRBJ1-2	CASSIRAEGYTF	TGTGCCAGTAGTATAAGGGCGGAAGGCTACACCTTC
TRBV6-7	-	-	TRBJ2-2	CASSYPRHPTGELFF	TGTGCCAGCAGTTACCCCCGACATCCCACCGGGGAGCTGTTTTTT
TRBV29-1	-	-	TRBJ2-4	CSAEGGFGKSIQYF	TGCAGCGCCGAAGGAGGGTTTGGCAAAAGCATTCAGTACTTC
TRBV9	many	TRBD1	TRBJ2-1	CASSSGQGTYNEQFF	TGTGCCAGCAGTTCCGGACAGGGGACCTACAATGAGCAGTTCTTC
TRBV25-1	-	TRBD1	TRBJ2-6	CARPDRGLPGANVLTF	TGTGCCAGACCGGACAGGGGGCTGCCTGGGGCCAACGTCCTGACTTTC
TRBV28	few	-	TRBJ1-5	CASSIGPYSNQPQHF	TGTGCCAGCAGTATTGGGCCATATAGCAATCAGCCCCAGCATTTT
TRBV6-6	-	-	TRBJ1-1	CASRPDDSEAFF	TGTGCCAGCAGACCCGATGATAGTGAAGCTTTCTTT
TRBV20-1	-	-	TRBJ1-3	CSASVPQPGNTIDF	TGCAGTGCTAGTGTTCCCCAGCCTGGAAACACCATAGATTTT
TRBV5-6	many	-	TRBJ1-4	CASSLWAEGEKLFF	TGTGCCAGCAGCTTGTGGGCGGAGGGTGAAAAACTGTTTTTT
TRBV6-6	many	TRBD1	TRBJ2-4	CASKGTANIQYF	TGTGCCAGCAAAGGGACAGCGAACATTCAGTACTTC
TRBV3-1	few	TRBD1	TRBJ2-2	CASSSSGQGASGELFF	TGTGCCAGCAGCTCCTCGGGACAGGGGGCATCAGGGGAGCTGTTTTTT
TRBV12-3/TRBV12-4	-	-	TRBJ1-4	CASSFYRQTTNEKLFF	TGTGCCAGCAGTTTCTACCGACAGACCACTAATGAAAAACTGTTTTTT
TRBV19	-	TRBD1	TRBJ2-6	CASTGQDGHNVLTF	TGTGCCAGTACCGGACAGGACGGCCACAACGTCCTGACTTTC
TRBV12-3/TRBV12-4	many	-	TRBJ2-5	CASSPLQGQETQYF	TGTGCCAGCAGTCCACTACAGGGACAAGAGACCCAGTACTTC
TRBV6-6	many	TRBD2	TRBJ2-3	CASSTSGGISTDTQYF	TGTGCCAGCAGTACTAGCGGGGGAATTAGCACAGATACGCAGTATTTT
TRBV13	-	TRBD2	TRBJ2-3	CASSFLTTSGGAACTDTQYF	TGTGCCAGCAGCTTCCTCACGACTAGCGGGGGGGCCGCCTGCACAGATACGCAGTATTTT
TRBV7-2	-	TRBD1	TRBJ2-4	CARDRVNIQYF	TGTGCCAGGGACAGGGTAAACATTCAGTACTTC
TRBV6-5	-	TRBD1	TRBJ1-2	CASSVTGAVMGGYTF	TGTGCCAGCAGTGTGACAGGGGCCGTCATGGGTGGCTACACCTTC
TRBV12-3/TRBV12-4	many	TRBD1	TRBJ1-2	CASGTALNYGYTF	TGTGCCAGCGGGACAGCCCTAAACTATGGCTACACCTTC